Following are 25 T cell receptor beta chains from one sample sequenced in a study of technical replicates of blood from several donors. TCRdb keeps only in-frame clones here, not all; method: immunoSEQ multiplex PCR. Of about 100,000 clones in the sample, about 95% are singletons; the top ten hold roughly 0.34%. The sample was T cells isolated from PBMCs. The receptors stem from a human donor in good health.

This sequence joins TRBV9 and TRBJ2-2; D might be TRBD1 (5 bases). Trimming cost V 0 bases and J 3 bases, with 15 bases left between them. Germline CDR1 reads SGDLS; CDR2 reads YYNGEE. The CDR3 spans 17 residues. Here the CDR3 DNA reads TGTGCCAGCAGCGTAGCCCTCAGGGATCTGGACACCGGGGAGCTGTTTTTT. This codes for CASSVALRDLDTGELFF. The entire variable domain, with the rest obtained from reference TRBV9 and TRBJ2-2, is as follows: DSGVTQTPKHLITATGQRVTLRCSPRSGDLSVYWYQQSLDQGLQFLIQYYNGEERAKGNILERFSAQQFPDLHSELNLSSLELGDSALYFCASSVALRDLDTGELFFGEGSRLTVL.

This chain uses TRBV6-5 with TRBJ1-5, with TRBD1 matching over 7 bases. This CDR3 spans 16 amino acids. Germline V gives CDR1 MNHEY, CDR2 SVGAGI. With 2 bases clipped from V and 3 bases from J, the junction kept 7 bases outside the gene matches. CDR3 sequence reads: CASSYRATGTNQPQHF. CDR3 in DNA: TGTGCCAGCAGTTACCGCGCGACAGGGACCAATCAGCCCCAGCATTTT.

This sequence joins TRBV28 and TRBJ2-6; D gene unclear. CDR1 and CDR2 from the germline V gene are MDHEN and SYDVKM. The germline V and J ends were trimmed by 4 bases and 0 bases, with 16 bases remaining between them. This CDR3 is 18 amino acids long. The DNA of the CDR3 is TGTGCCAGCAGTTCCGAACCGCGGTTCTCCTCTGGGGCCAACGTCCTGACTTTC. Protein: CASSSEPRFSSGANVLTF.

The V and J genes are TRBV7-6 and TRBJ1-1; D unclear. V was trimmed by 5 bases and J by 2 bases, leaving 9 bases between them. From germline, CDR1 is SGHVS and CDR2 FNYEAQ. The CDR3 is 13 residues long. The CDR3 DNA follows: TGTGCCAGCAGCCCGCACACCAACACTGAAGCTTTCTTT. As protein: CASSPHTNTEAFF.

The chain joins TRBV5-4 to TRBJ2-5; D is perhaps TRBD1 (6 bases). CDR3 length: 18 residues. The V gene's germline CDR1 is SGHNT and CDR2 YYREEE (reference sequence). V lost 1 base and J lost 5, with 24 bases in between. In nucleotides, the CDR3 is TGTGCCAGCAGCTTGCCCAAAACCGGGACACAGCTGATCGAGACCCAGTACTTC. Its protein product is CASSLPKTGTQLIETQYF.

The chain has TRBV5-1 and TRBJ1-5; TRBD1 is a possible D gene (6 bases). Germline CDR1 and CDR2: SGHRS and YFSETQ. V was cut by 3 bases and J by 3 bases, with 10 bases left in between. CDR3 length equals 14 residues. The chain's CDR3 is CASSSGQPNQPQHF. As DNA, the CDR3 is TGCGCCAGCAGCTCCGGACAGCCCAATCAGCCCCAGCATTTT.

The rearrangement uses TRBV11-2 and TRBJ1-4; D is uncertain. The CDR3 covers 14 residues. Between the trimmed V and J ends, which lost 7 bases and 4 bases, there was a span of 13 bases. Germline-derived CDR1 and CDR2 are SGHAT and FQNNGV. The CDR3 spells CASTLRGFNEKLFF. The CDR3 bases are TGTGCCAGCACCCTCAGAGGTTTTAATGAAAAACTGTTTTTT.

The J gene is TRBJ2-7, the V gene TRBV19; D is possibly TRBD1 (6 bases). V was cut by 1 base and J by 1 base, with 8 bases left in between. Germline values: CDR1 LNHDA, CDR2 SQIVND (reference sequence). The CDR3 is 14 residues long. The DNA of the CDR3 is TGTGCCAGTAGTATAGTAACAGGGTCCTACGAGCAGTACTTC. It translates to CASSIVTGSYEQYF. The whole variable domain, filled in from reference TRBV19 and TRBJ2-7, reads DGGITQSPKYLFRKEGQNVTLSCEQNLNHDAMYWYRQDPGQGLRLIYYSQIVNDFQKGDIAEGYSVSREKKESFPLTVTSAQKNPTAFYLCASSIVTGSYEQYFGPGTRLTVT.

The chain couples TRBV5-4 to TRBJ2-1; 7 bases align to TRBD1. The CDR3 is made up of 15 amino acids. The trim removed 4 bases at V and 5 bases at J, leaving 9 bases unmatched. Germline CDR1 SGHNT, CDR2 YYREEE (reference sequence). The CDR3 loop is CASSRDREFNNEQFF. The CDR3 DNA is TGTGCCAGCAGCCGAGACAGGGAGTTTAACAATGAGCAGTTCTTC.

This chain connects TRBV19 to TRBJ2-1; D is possibly TRBD2 (6 bases). CDR3 length equals 14 residues. V gave up 7 bases and J gave up 6 bases, with 16 bases separating them. Germline V gene lookup returns CDR1 LNHDA and CDR2 SQIVND (reference sequence). The CDR3 spells CASNPGLPINEQFF. CDR3 sequence (DNA): TGTGCCAGTAACCCGGGACTTCCGATCAATGAGCAGTTCTTC.

V gene TRBV7-9 combines with J gene TRBJ1-1; TRBD1 is a possible D gene (6 bases). V was trimmed by 5 bases and J by 0 bases, leaving 16 bases between them. Germline CDR1 is SEHNR and CDR2 is FQNEAQ (reference sequence). This CDR3 is 16 amino acids long. The CDR3 nucleotides are TGTGCCAGCAGCCCGAGACTACAGGGCATGAACACTGAAGCTTTCTTT. This codes for CASSPRLQGMNTEAFF.

The genes are TRBV7-3 and TRBJ2-7; 8 bases agree with TRBD1. Looked up from germline, CDR1 is SGHTA and CDR2 is FQGTGA. CDR3 length equals 15 residues. The V and J ends lost 4 bases and 9 bases, in that order; junction bases with no gene match: 14. DNA of the CDR3: TGTGCCAGCAGCTCCGGGACAGGAGACCTCGGGGGGCAGTACTTC. This sequence encodes CASSSGTGDLGGQYF. The whole variable domain, filled in from reference TRBV7-3 and TRBJ2-7, reads GAGVSQTPSNKVTEKGKYVELRCDPISGHTALYWYRQSLGQGPEFLIYFQGTGAADDSGLPNDRFFAVRPEGSVSTLKIQRTERGDSAVYLCASSSGTGDLGGQYFGPGTRLTVT.

CDR3 amino acids: CASSSPFRQGIETQYF. CDR3 nucleotide sequence: TGTGCCAGCAGTTCCCCATTCAGACAGGGCATCGAGACCCAGTACTTC. The V gene is TRBV6-5, the J gene TRBJ2-5; 7 bases map to TRBD1. The CDR3 loop spans 16 amino acids. The junction had 13 bases not matched to a gene; V was cut back by 4 bases and J by 5 bases. The germline CDR1 and CDR2 sequences are MNHEY and SVGAGI.

V usage is TRBV10-1 and J usage is TRBJ2-1; 9 bases map to TRBD2. The V and J ends lost 1 base and 4 bases, in that order; junction bases with no gene match: 5. Germline assignment: CDR1 WNHNN and CDR2 SYGVQD (reference sequence). The CDR3 length is 16 residues. The CDR3 region is CASSEFSSGDYNEQFF. DNA for the CDR3: TGCGCCAGCAGTGAGTTTTCTAGCGGGGATTACAATGAGCAGTTCTTC.

The V call is TRBV2, the J call TRBJ2-1; 7 nucleotides agree with TRBD2. The germline V gene has CDR1 SNHLY and CDR2 FYNNEI. The CDR3 covers 16 residues. With 6 bases clipped from V and 2 bases from J, the junction kept 10 bases outside the gene matches. The CDR3 region has the DNA TGTGCCAGCAGGCTTACTAGCGCGAGCCCCTACAATGAGCAGTTCTTC. It specifies CASRLTSASPYNEQFF.

This CDR3 is CASSQTGAGNTIYF. The CDR3 DNA sequence: TGTGCCAGCAGTCAAACAGGGGCTGGAAACACCATATATTTT. The chain carries TRBV6-5 and TRBJ1-3; TRBD1 matches 7 bases. Germline-derived CDR1 and CDR2 are MNHEY and SVGAGI. The V and J ends lost 5 bases and 2 bases, in that order; junction bases with no gene match: 3. The CDR3 length is 14 residues.

This chain connects TRBV7-6 to TRBJ2-1, with 9 bases matching TRBD2. The junction had 7 bases not matched to a gene; V was cut back by 4 bases and J by 6 bases. Germline V lookup: CDR1 SGHVS, CDR2 FNYEAQ. This CDR3 region has 15 residues. For the CDR3, the DNA is TGTGCCAGCAGCTCTGTGGGACTAGCTGGCAATGAGCAGTTCTTC. Protein: CASSSVGLAGNEQFF.

The chain is built from TRBV18 and TRBJ1-1, with a tentative D call TRBD1 (6 bases). Trimming cost V 4 bases and J 4 bases, with 16 bases left between them. This CDR3 spans 15 amino acids. Germline loops: CDR1 KGHSH, CDR2 LQKENI. The chain's CDR3 is CASSLEGRGGTEAFF. As DNA, the CDR3 is TGTGCCAGCTCACTCGAAGGTAGGGGGGGCACTGAAGCTTTCTTT.

The V call is TRBV6-5, the J call TRBJ2-7; perhaps TRBD2 as D (6 bases). The V gene's germline CDR1 is MNHEY and CDR2 SVGAGI. The V gene lost 2 bases and the J gene lost 3 bases, with 17 bases spanning the gap. This CDR3 is built from 16 residues. CDR3 region: CASSYHRLVKGYEQYF. CDR3 nucleotide sequence: TGTGCCAGCAGTTACCATAGACTAGTTAAAGGCTACGAGCAGTACTTC.

The V gene is TRBV7-6, the J gene TRBJ2-2, with 8 bases that match TRBD2. V was clipped by 5 bases and J by 9 bases; unmatched bases: 8. This CDR3 comprises 14 residues. Germline CDR1 is SGHVS and CDR2 is FNYEAQ. CDR3 DNA: TGTGCCAGCAGCCCCCTCGGGGGGGCCTGGGAGCTGTTTTTT. Its protein product is CASSPLGGAWELFF.

This chain uses TRBV19 with TRBJ2-3; 8 bases line up with TRBD2. The germline CDR1 and CDR2 sequences are LNHDA and SQIVND (reference sequence). The trim removed 4 bases at V and 6 bases at J, leaving 6 bases unmatched. This CDR3 is built from 14 residues. DNA for the CDR3: TGTGCCAGTAGTAAAACGGGAGGGGGGGATACGCAGTATTTT. It codes for CASSKTGGGDTQYF.

The chain carries TRBV7-2 and TRBJ2-3, with 8 bases lining up with TRBD2. The trim removed 3 bases at V and 5 bases at J, leaving 16 bases unmatched. CDR3 length equals 18 residues. Germline V lookup: CDR1 SGHTA, CDR2 FQGNSA. CDR3: CASSLEGAERELIDTQYF. As DNA, the CDR3 is TGTGCCAGCAGCTTGGAAGGGGCAGAGCGGGAGCTAATAGATACGCAGTATTTT.

This chain links TRBV7-3 with TRBJ2-3; D ambiguous. The V gene's germline CDR1 is SGHTA and CDR2 FQGTGA. The CDR3 has 14 residues. V was trimmed by 2 bases and J by 0 bases, leaving 6 bases between them. The CDR3 nucleotides are TGTGCCAGCAGCTTATTCTCTAGCACAGATACGCAGTATTTT. It yields the protein CASSLFSSTDTQYF.

CDR3 DNA sequence: TGCGCCAGCAGCTGGGGGACAGACGGTACGCAGTATTTT. Translation: CASSWGTDGTQYF. J is TRBJ2-3 and V is TRBV5-1; 7 nucleotides match TRBD1. After removal of 3 bases from V and 8 bases from J, the junction contained 6 bases not matched to a gene. This CDR3 is 13 amino acids long. CDR1 and CDR2 from the germline V gene are SGHRS and YFSETQ.

V usage is TRBV27 and J usage is TRBJ1-5; D call uncertain. CDR3 length: 12 residues. The V gene's germline CDR1 is MNHEY and CDR2 SMNVEV (reference sequence). Trimming shortened V by 10 bases and J by 0 bases, and 7 bases separated the two germline ends. The CDR3 DNA is TGTGCCATCGCGGCTAGCAATCAGCCCCAGCATTTT. Its translation: CAIAASNQPQHF.